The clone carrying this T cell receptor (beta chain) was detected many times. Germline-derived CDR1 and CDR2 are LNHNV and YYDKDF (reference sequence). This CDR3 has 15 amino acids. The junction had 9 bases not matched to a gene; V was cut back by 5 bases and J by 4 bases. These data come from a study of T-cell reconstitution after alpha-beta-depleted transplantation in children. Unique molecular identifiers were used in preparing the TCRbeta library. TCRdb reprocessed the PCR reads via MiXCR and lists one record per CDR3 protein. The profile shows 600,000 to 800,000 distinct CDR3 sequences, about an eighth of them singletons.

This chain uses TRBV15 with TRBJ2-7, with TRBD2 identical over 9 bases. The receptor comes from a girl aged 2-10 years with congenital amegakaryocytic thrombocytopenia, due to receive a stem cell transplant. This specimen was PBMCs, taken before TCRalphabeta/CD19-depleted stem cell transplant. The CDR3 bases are TGTGCCACCAGCGCCTCAGCGGGAGGACGTTACGAGCAGTACTTC. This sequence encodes CATSASAGGRYEQYF.